The clone carrying this TCR beta chain appeared a few times. Its antigen remains unknown. The entry originates in a study of identical twins. The study, taken as a whole, reports: The conclusions drew on cross-sectional statistical analysis instead of tracking the same donors. Sequences that were out-of-frame, alpha and twin-shared displayed an excess of low generation probability.

With V trimmed by 6 bases and J by 3 bases, 8 bases remained unmatched. Germline CDR1 is WNHNN and CDR2 is SYGVQD (reference sequence). The CDR3 totals 16 residues. cDNA molecules carried unique molecular identifiers, and template switching added a universal primer site. TCRdb called the 5' RACE reads again in MiXCR, with one record for every CDR3 protein. The data show hundreds of thousands of distinct CDR3 sequences, approximately 13% seen once. The data were also submitted as part of a second study, on yellow fever vaccine responses in identical twins.

The sequenced sample consisted of PBMCs. This chain links TRBV10-1 with TRBJ2-1; 10 bases line up with TRBD2. The sequence was obtained from a woman between 18 and 29 years old in good health. The CDR3 coding sequence is TGCGCCAGCAGAGGAATCGGACTAGCGGACTACAATGAGCAGTTCTTC. Translated, it gives CASRGIGLADYNEQFF.